The T cell receptor beta chain described here comes from a study of blood T cell repertoires in COVID-19. V shed 4 bases and J 8 bases; nucleotides not matched to a gene: 13. Germline values: CDR1 MNHEY, CDR2 SVGEGT. The CDR3 runs 17 residues. This clone has more than one count but fewer than ten. Measured with immunoSEQ multiplex PCR; TCRdb has only the in-frame clones, and not every one. The sample has 60,000 to 70,000 clones, approximately 92% seen once. The sequenced material came from peripheral blood. The origin of this receptor is a human donor with active COVID-19. The donor label of this sample is uncertain. V gene TRBV6-2 or TRBV6-3 combines with J gene TRBJ2-1; 11 nucleotides line up with TRBD1. CDR3 DNA sequence: TGTGCCAGCAGTTTGGGACTGGGACAGGGGGTATACGATGAGCAGTTCTTC. It codes for CASSLGLGQGVYDEQFF.